These 31 T cell receptor beta chains share one sample of origin, sequenced in a study of tumor-infiltrating lymphocytes in glioblastoma multiforme. Multiple V-beta primers and a C-beta primer amplified TCRB from RNA. TCRdb reprocessed the multiplex PCR reads via MiXCR and lists one record per CDR3 protein. The table has fewer than 25,000 distinct CDR3 sequences, under 80% seen once; the top ten hold 18%. The specimen was peripheral blood. The receptors were gathered from a male donor with glioblastoma.

This clonotype qualifies as medium-sized. The chain uses TRBV29-1 and TRBJ1-1; D is unresolved. Trimming left V 7 bases short and J 1 base short, with 10 bases between. CDR1 is SQVTM, CDR2 ANQGSEA, per germline. The CDR3 contains 12 residues. The CDR3: CSATTANTEAFF. The CDR3 nucleotides are TGCAGCGCAACCACAGCGAACACTGAAGCTTTCTTT.

Turning to this clonotype: An end of the junction differs from the germline gene, which may be a read error. In nucleotides, the CDR3 is TGCAGCGTTGTGGGGGATCAGCCCCATCATTTT. Translating it yields CSVVGDQPHHF. The chain recombines TRBV29-1 with TRBJ1-5; D is perhaps TRBD1 (5 bases). Germline CDR1 SQVTM, CDR2 ANQGSEA. This CDR3 has 11 residues.

V and J are TRBV11-2 and TRBJ2-2; tentatively, D is TRBD1 (5 bases). This CDR3 is built from 14 residues. Per germline, CDR1 SGHAT and CDR2 FQNNGV. The CDR3: CVNSLAGLTGELFF. CDR3 in DNA: TGTGTCAACAGCTTGGCAGGGTTGACCGGGGAGCTGTTTTTT.

This clonotype is labeled medium-sized. This sequence may be a read error, since a much larger clone differs from it by one base. The chain joins TRBV11-2 to TRBJ2-5; 10 nucleotides align to TRBD1. The CDR3 is 14 amino acids. V trimming: 1 base; J trimming: 9 bases; junction bases outside the gene matches: 5. Germline V CDR1 and CDR2: SGHAT, FQNNGV. The CDR3 DNA follows: TGTGCCAGCAGCTTAGCCGGACAGGGGGAGGCCCAGTACTTC. As protein: CASSLAGQGEAQYF.

About this clonotype itself: This may arise from a read error, as a much more abundant clone is one base away. V is TRBV10-3 and J is TRBJ2-7, with D perhaps TRBD2 (5 bases). From germline, CDR1 is ENHRY and CDR2 SYGVKD. The CDR3 totals 13 residues. CDR3 protein: CATTGPREGEQDF. The CDR3 nucleotides are TGTGCCACCACCGGCCCCCGTGAGGGCGAGCAGGACTTC.

The rearrangement links TRBV19 to TRBJ2-3; D remains unclear. The V end was cut by 8 bases, the J end by 2 bases, with 11 bases between. Germline V gene lookup returns CDR1 LNHDA and CDR2 SQIVND (reference sequence). CDR3 length: 13 amino acids. The CDR3 coding sequence is TGTGCCAGTTCCCTCCAGTACACAGATACGCAGTATTTT. It is translated as CASSLQYTDTQYF.

The CDR3 DNA follows: TGCAGTGTCGCGAGACAGGGGCTCTCCTACGAGCAGTACTTC. It yields the protein CSVARQGLSYEQYF. V and J are TRBV20-1 and TRBJ2-7; 8 bases agree with TRBD1. The CDR3 consists of 14 residues. V lost 7 bases to trimming and J lost 0 bases; unmatched junction nucleotides: 8. Per the germline V gene, CDR1 is DFQATT and CDR2 is SNEGSKA (reference sequence).

In its sample, this clonotype was seen a few times. Being one base from a much bigger clone, this may be a read error. V and J are TRBV4-1 and TRBJ2-1; D not resolved. The CDR3 spans 15 residues. Germline CDR1 MGHRA, CDR2 YSYEKL. The CDR3 spells CASGQEEKPFNEQFF. DNA for the CDR3: TGCGCCAGCGGCCAAGAAGAAAAGCCCTTTAATGAGCAGTTCTTC.

This clonotype has at least ten counts. The J gene is TRBJ2-2, the V gene TRBV6-6; maybe TRBD2 (6 bases). CDR1 and CDR2 (germline): MNHNY, SVGAGI (reference sequence). The CDR3 runs to 14 residues. The ends were cut back, 6 bases at V and 3 bases at J, with 11 bases in the middle. The CDR3 spells CASRLGLHTGELFF. The CDR3 DNA reads TGTGCCAGCAGATTGGGACTTCACACCGGGGAGCTGTTTTTT.

About this clonotype itself: One end of the junction varies from germline; a read error may be responsible. The rearrangement joins TRBV20-1 to TRBJ1-5, with a possible D match to TRBD1 (6 bases). Germline assignment: CDR1 DFQATT and CDR2 SNEGSKA (reference sequence). The CDR3 length is 16 residues. The CDR3: CSAQKGGQGIAQPKHF. The CDR3 nucleotides read TGCAGTGCTCAAAAGGGCGGGCAGGGGATCGCTCAGCCCAAGCATTTT.

This clonotype was detected only a few times. V gene TRBV28 combines with J gene TRBJ2-5, with TRBD1 matching over 10 bases. The CDR3 has 21 amino acids. V lost 5 bases and J lost 4; bases outside the gene matches: 25. Germline V gives CDR1 MDHEN, CDR2 SYDVKM. In DNA, the CDR3 is TGTGCCAGCAGTCTGCCTCAGGCGGGGAGATGGACAGGGGGTCGGGCAGAGACCCAGTACTTC. Protein sequence: CASSLPQAGRWTGGRAETQYF. Variable domain in full (rest from reference TRBV28 and TRBJ2-5): DVKVTQSSRYLVKRTGEKVFLECVQDMDHENMFWYRQDPGLGLRLIYFSYDVKMKEKGDIPEGYSVSREKKERFSLILESASTNQTSMYLCASSLPQAGRWTGGRAETQYFGPGTRLLVL.

The genes are TRBV30 and TRBJ2-5, with 7 bases matching TRBD1. This CDR3 contains 13 residues. Germline-derived CDR1 and CDR2 are GTSNPN and SVGIG (reference sequence). Unmatched junction bases numbered 10, after V lost 8 bases and J lost 4 bases. CDR3 sequence: CAGAGDSLETQYF. The CDR3 nucleotides read TGTGCCGGGGCCGGGGACAGCCTAGAGACCCAGTACTTC.

The rearrangement links TRBV11-2 to TRBJ2-1; D may be TRBD2 (6 bases). The CDR3 contains 11 residues. Per germline, CDR1 SGHAT and CDR2 FQNNGV. V dropped 11 bases and J dropped 13 bases, with 18 bases sitting between them. The CDR3 sequence is CAGNLVRDQFF. The CDR3, as DNA: TGTGCCGGCAACTTGGTGCGGGATCAGTTCTTC.

CDR3: CAWEYDGASGNTIYF. Written as DNA, the CDR3 is TGTGCCTGGGAATATGACGGGGCCTCTGGAAACACCATATATTTT. This chain joins TRBV30 and TRBJ1-3, with a weak D call TRBD1 (5 bases). The CDR3 is 15 residues long. The V end was cut by 5 bases, the J end by 0 bases, with 14 bases between. CDR1 is GTSNPN and CDR2 is SVGIG in the germline V gene (reference sequence).

This clonotype was observed a few times. The rearrangement links TRBV29-1 to TRBJ2-1; D is ambiguous. Germline V gene lookup returns CDR1 SQVTM and CDR2 ANQGSEA. The CDR3 is made up of 13 amino acids. The ends were cut back, 4 bases at V and 9 bases at J, with 16 bases in the middle. The CDR3 DNA is TGCAGCGTTGGAGAGCCTTTGGTCGGTGAGCAGTTCTTC. Residues: CSVGEPLVGEQFF.

The chain couples TRBV11-3 to TRBJ2-1, with 8 bases matching TRBD2. Looked up from germline, CDR1 is SGHNT and CDR2 is YENEEA. The CDR3 loop spans 15 amino acids. V shed 11 bases, J shed 6 bases, and the junction held 15 bases outside the gene matches. Here the CDR3 DNA reads TGTGCCGACAGCCTCCTGGCGGGAGGAGGCAATGAGCAGTTCTTC. It translates to CADSLLAGGGNEQFF.

Details on this clonotype: One junction end does not reproduce the germline sequence, and a read error may be involved. The V gene is TRBV4-1, the J gene TRBJ2-1, with D uncertain. The CDR3 extends over 16 amino acids. From germline, CDR1 is MGHRA and CDR2 YSYEKL. CDR3 protein: CASSQDPKGNRDEQFF. CDR3 DNA sequence: TGCGCCAGTAGCCAAGATCCTAAGGGAAACAGAGATGAGCAGTTCTTC.

This chain links TRBV6-6 with TRBJ2-5, with D tentatively TRBD1 (5 bases). The CDR3 is made up of 13 amino acids. Germline V gene sequence: CDR1 MNHNY, CDR2 SVGAGI (reference sequence). The V and J ends lost 0 bases and 5 bases respectively, with 7 bases between them. In DNA, the CDR3 is TGTGCCAGCAGTTACTCTGACAGCGAGACCCAGTACTTC. It translates to CASSYSDSETQYF.

Turning to this clonotype: As the CDR3 is not closed by the conserved phenylalanine or tryptophan, this likely results from a read error. The chain has TRBV12-3 or TRBV12-4 and TRBJ2-2; D gene ambiguous. The CDR3 runs 12 residues. V was shortened by 5 bases and J by 5 bases, with 6 bases between the two germline ends. For the CDR3, the DNA is TGTGCCAGCAGTCCCGGGACCGGGGAGCTGTTTCTT. As protein: CASSPGTGELFL.

This clonotype has a count of ten or more. The genes are TRBV5-1 and TRBJ2-7, with D perhaps TRBD2 (5 bases). Germline V gene lookup returns CDR1 SGHRS and CDR2 YFSETQ. The V end lost 7 bases, the J end lost 5 bases, and 16 bases lay between the germline ends. The CDR3 runs 13 residues. The CDR3 DNA reads TGCGCCAGCGGAGCGGATGGGAGTAACGAGCAGTACTTC. Protein: CASGADGSNEQYF.

This clonotype was picked up a small number of times. DNA of the CDR3: TGTGCCAGCAGTTCATCTAGCGTTGCGGGCTACGAGCAGTACTTC. Its protein is CASSSSSVAGYEQYF. The chain has TRBV28 and TRBJ2-7; TRBD2 might be the D (6 bases). This CDR3 contains 15 residues. Looked up from germline, CDR1 is MDHEN and CDR2 is SYDVKM. Trimming stripped 4 bases from V and 3 bases from J, with 16 bases between.

This chain links TRBV5-6 with TRBJ1-1; perhaps TRBD1 as D (5 bases). The CDR3 is 13 amino acids. The V end lost 1 base, the J end lost 5 bases, and 9 bases lay between the germline ends. Germline V gene lookup returns CDR1 SGHDT and CDR2 YYEEEE. The CDR3 loop reads CASSLLRGTEAFF. The CDR3 nucleotides read TGTGCCAGCAGCTTGTTGCGGGGGACTGAAGCTTTCTTT. Complete variable domain (other parts from reference TRBV5-6 and TRBJ1-1): DAGVTQSPTHLIKTRGQQVTLRCSPKSGHDTVSWYQQALGQGPQFIFQYYEEEERQRGNFPDRFSGHQFPNYSSELNVNALLLGDSALYLCASSLLRGTEAFFGQGTRLTVV.

This clonotype appeared a single time. J is TRBJ2-1 and V is TRBV6-5, with 9 nucleotides matching TRBD2. Trimming took 0 bases from V and 2 from J; bases not matched to a gene: 8. In germline, CDR1 is MNHEY, CDR2 SVGAGI. This CDR3 comprises 18 residues. CDR3 in amino acids: CASSYSNLAGVTYNEQFF. CDR3 nucleotide sequence: TGTGCCAGCAGTTACTCGAACTTAGCGGGAGTCACCTACAATGAGCAGTTCTTC.

Worth noting for this clonotype: Given the absence of the conserved phenylalanine or tryptophan at the CDR3 end, a read error is likely. The chain is built from TRBV19 and TRBJ2-1; 12 bases line up with TRBD2. The CDR3 is made up of 15 amino acids. In germline, CDR1 is LNHDA, CDR2 SQIVND (reference sequence). V was pared by 7 bases and J by 3 bases, with 4 bases of the junction left unmatched. The CDR3 loop reads CASNPLAGGYNEQFL. CDR3 bases: TGTGCCAGTAACCCACTAGCGGGAGGCTACAATGAGCAGTTCCTC.

V and J are TRBV20-1 and TRBJ2-7; 7 bases are a match to TRBD1. The V segment lost 3 bases and the J segment 2 bases; nucleotides outside the gene matches: 4. CDR1 and CDR2 from the germline V gene are DFQATT and SNEGSKA (reference sequence). This CDR3 has 13 residues. The CDR3 protein is CSARRDSPYEQYF. DNA of the CDR3: TGCAGTGCTAGGAGGGACAGTCCCTACGAGCAGTACTTC.

This chain links TRBV11-2 with TRBJ2-3; D gene uncertain. The CDR3 contains 13 residues. Per the germline V gene, CDR1 is SGHAT and CDR2 is FQNNGV. Trimming cost V 5 bases and J 5 bases, with 11 bases left between them. The chain's CDR3 is CASSRNLRDTQYF. CDR3 in DNA: TGTGCCAGCAGCCGCAACCTAAGAGATACGCAGTATTTT.

Details on this clonotype: Sequence at one end of the junction differs from germline and may be a read error. The chain employs TRBV11-2 and TRBJ1-1, with D unclear. CDR1 and CDR2 from the germline V gene are SGHAT and FQNNGV. This CDR3 has 14 residues. The CDR3 nucleotides are TGTGCCAGCGGCTTACCGGGGATGAACATTGAAGCTTTCTTT. It is translated as CASGLPGMNIEAFF.

This chain joins TRBV20-1 and TRBJ1-5, with D hard to call. The length of the CDR3 is 13 residues. From germline, CDR1 is DFQATT and CDR2 SNEGSKA (reference sequence). V dropped 1 base and J dropped 2 bases, with 6 bases sitting between them. The chain's CDR3 is CSARGSGNQPQHF. CDR3 nucleotide sequence: TGCAGTGCTAGAGGGTCGGGCAATCAGCCCCAGCATTTT.

CDR3: CASSGGVTGELFF. In DNA form, the CDR3 reads TGTGCCAGCAGCGGAGGGGTCACCGGGGAGCTGTTTTTT. V is TRBV11-1 and J is TRBJ2-2; maybe TRBD2 (6 bases). This CDR3 contains 13 residues. Between the trimmed V and J ends, which lost 5 bases and 4 bases, there was a span of 8 bases. CDR1 and CDR2 (germline): SGHAT, FQDESV (reference sequence).

Worth noting for this clonotype: A read error may be the cause here, since a much bigger clone is one base away. CDR3 region: CASVGRLAEEEQFF. The CDR3 region has the DNA TGCGCCAGCGTAGGACGACTAGCGGAAGAGGAGCAGTTCTTC. The genes are TRBV5-1 and TRBJ2-1; 9 nucleotides line up with TRBD2. CDR1 and CDR2 (germline): SGHRS, YFSETQ. V shed 7 bases, J shed 10 bases, and the junction held 12 bases outside the gene matches. The CDR3 contains 14 residues.

This clonotype has only one observation. The junction shows a germline mismatch at one end, possibly a read error. The V call is TRBV11-2, the J call TRBJ1-2; maybe TRBD1 (5 bases). Germline lookup yields CDR1 SGHAT and CDR2 FQNNGV. CDR3 size: 13 residues. CDR3 loop: CASRLARDCGYIF. CDR3 in DNA: TGTGCCAGCAGATTAGCGAGGGACTGTGGCTACATCTTC.